This paragraph reports one TCR beta chain. Its antigen is currently unknown. J lost 8 bases, V lost 3 bases, and 8 bases had no gene match. The CDR3 consists of 16 residues. Germline V lookup: CDR1 MGHDK, CDR2 SYGVNS. These data come from a study of cytomegalovirus exposure and HLA in healthy donors. Primers: 60 Vbeta forward and 13 Jbeta reverse. Generated by immunoSEQ multiplex PCR, the TCRdb table keeps only in-frame clones and is missing some. Among 150,000 to 250,000 clones, approximately 79% were seen once, and the ten largest hold nearly 4.5%. Findings and limits, study-wide: The authors assumed roughly uniform sequencing depth across donors for presence/absence analyses. Analysis was carried out at a later point, and it linked a missense DCLRE1C variant to TCR beta V- and J-gene trimming.

The TCR sequence derives from a woman between 25 and 40 years old in good health and CMV-seropositive. The gene calls are TRBV25-1 and TRBJ2-1; 12 positions agree with TRBD2. The source material was PBMCs. The CDR3 loop is CASSDSTSGGTDEQFF. The CDR3 DNA sequence: TGTGCCAGCAGTGACTCAACTAGCGGGGGGACTGATGAGCAGTTCTTC.